This is a list of T cell receptor beta chains from one sample in a study of blood T cell repertoires in COVID-19. This table comes from immunoSEQ multiplex PCR, and its TCRdb copy is limited to in-frame clones, with some not included. The sample has hundreds of thousands of clones; roughly 90% are singletons. Sequenced: PBMCs or T cells enriched from blood (not recorded which). The receptors stem from a man younger than 40 who had been exposed to COVID-19. Each CDR3 is given with its conserved first and last residue. A D gene is named only where the DNA matches it firmly. Only part of the rows carry a size: once, few, many, or a class if the clone is expanded.

>-|TRBJ2-6|TRBV5-1|-|19
TGCGCCAGCAGCCCCGGAACCTTACCCCCAGGCACTGGGGCCAACGTCCTGACTTTC
CASSPGTLPPGTGANVLTF
>-|TRBJ1-5|TRBV10-3|-|13
TGTGCCATCAGTGAATTAGAGGAGAAGCCCCAGCATTTT
CAISELEEKPQHF
>TRBD2|TRBJ2-5|TRBV7-2|-|17
TGTGCCGGCAGCTTAGAAATAGCGGGGGGGTACCAAGAGACCCAGTACTTC
CAGSLEIAGGYQETQYF
>-|TRBJ2-1|TRBV19|once|14
TGTGCCAGTAGTATAGACAGGTTGTACAATGAGCAGTTCTTC
CASSIDRLYNEQFF
>-|TRBJ1-4|TRBV20-1|-|15
TGCAGTGCTGGTGGTGGGGAGGGGATTAATGAAAAACTGTTTTTT
CSAGGGEGINEKLFF
>-|TRBJ2-7|TRBV4-3|-|15
TGCGCCAGCAGCCAAGGAGTGACAGACACCTACGAGCAGTACTTC
CASSQGVTDTYEQYF
>TRBD1|TRBJ1-5|TRBV4-1|-|15
TGCGCCAGCAGCCACAGCAGGGGGCCTAGTCAGCCCCAGCATTTT
CASSHSRGPSQPQHF
>-|TRBJ2-7|TRBV5-6|-|14
TGTGCCAGCAGCTGGGGGACACTTATGCACGAGCAGTACTTC
CASSWGTLMHEQYF
>-|TRBJ1-2|TRBV27|-|12
TGTGCCAGCAGTGTACAGGGTGCTGGCTACACCTTC
CASSVQGAGYTF
>-|TRBJ2-3|TRBV9|-|14
TGTGCCAGCAGCGTAGGACTACCCCCAGATACGCAGTATTTT
CASSVGLPPDTQYF
>-|TRBJ1-5|TRBV5-1|-|15
TGCGCCAGCAGCTTGGCCGGGGATAGCAATCAGCCCCAGCATTTT
CASSLAGDSNQPQHF
>-|TRBJ2-1|TRBV19|-|16
TGTGCCAGTAGTCTACAGACGACTATCTCCTACAATGAGCAGTTCTTC
CASSLQTTISYNEQFF
>-|TRBJ1-5|TRBV19|few|17
TGTGCCAGTAGTATACGCTCGGACAGAACTAGCAATCAGCCCCAGCATTTT
CASSIRSDRTSNQPQHF
>-|TRBJ1-6|TRBV7-9|-|14
TGTGCCAGCAGCTCCCGCGCGGGGAATTCACCCCTCCACTTT
CASSSRAGNSPLHF
>TRBD2|TRBJ2-4|TRBV24-1|-|18
TGTGCCACCAGTGATCCCCGGGGCGAGCGGGGAAACAAAAACATTCAGTACTTC
CATSDPRGERGNKNIQYF
>TRBD1|TRBJ2-2|TRBV7-9|-|15
TGTGCCAGCAGCTTAGTAAACAGGGGGACCGGGGAGCTGTTTTTT
CASSLVNRGTGELFF
>-|TRBJ1-4|TRBV7-9|few|15
TGTGCCAGCAGCTTAGCGTTGGGCCCTAATGAAAAACTGTTTTTT
CASSLALGPNEKLFF
>-|TRBJ2-1|TRBV5-1|few|14
TGCGCCAGCAGTTTGGGAAGCGGTAAAAATGAGCAGTTCTTC
CASSLGSGKNEQFF
>TRBD2|TRBJ2-3|TRBV30|-|17
TGTGCCTGGAGTATCCTCCCCCGGGGGGGGGTGACAGATACGCAGTATTTT
CAWSILPRGGVTDTQYF
>-|TRBJ1-2|TRBV19|-|16
TGTGCCAGTAGTCCGTATGGCGACACGGGGAGGAGTGGCTACACCTTC
CASSPYGDTGRSGYTF
>-|TRBJ1-2|TRBV9|few|13
TGTGCCAGCAGCGTAGAACAGGGTAGCGGCTACACCTTC
CASSVEQGSGYTF
>TRBD2|TRBJ2-2|TRBV3-1/TRBV3-2|-|18
TGTGCCAGCAGCCCACTCCGTGGGCTAGCGGGGGGCACCGGGGAGCTGTTTTTT
CASSPLRGLAGGTGELFF
>TRBD1|TRBJ1-6|TRBV4-3|-|15
TGCGCCAGCAGCCATCGACAGGGAATGAATTCACCCCTCCACTTT
CASSHRQGMNSPLHF
>TRBD2|TRBJ2-5|TRBV4-2|-|17
TGTGCCAGCAGCCAAGGGGGGGCGGGGGGCCCCCAAGAGACCCAGTACTTC
CASSQGGAGGPQETQYF
>-|TRBJ2-1|TRBV2|-|14
TGTGCCAGCCAAGCGGAGGTTACCCTCAATGAGCAGTTCTTC
CASQAEVTLNEQFF
>TRBD1|TRBJ2-7|TRBV6-5|-|14
TGTGCCAGCAGTCGGACAGGGGGCCCCTACGAGCAGTACTTC
CASSRTGGPYEQYF
>-|TRBJ2-7|TRBV7-2|-|13
TGTGCCAGCAGCTTAGGAGGATTCTACGAGCAGTACTTC
CASSLGGFYEQYF
>TRBD2|TRBJ2-1|TRBV19|-|17
TGTGCCAGTAGTATAGACCTAGCGGGGGAACGGTACAATGAGCAGTTCTTC
CASSIDLAGERYNEQFF
>TRBD2|TRBJ2-5|TRBV7-2|-|18
TGTGCCAGCAGCTTAGTCCTAGCGGGGGGGCCCTCGCAAGAGACCCAGTACTTC
CASSLVLAGGPSQETQYF
>-|TRBJ1-4|TRBV7-7|-|15
TGTGCCAGCAGCCCGACTGGGTCTTCCTATGAAAAACTGTTTTTT
CASSPTGSSYEKLFF
>TRBD2|TRBJ2-7|TRBV27|-|14
TGTGCCAGCAGTCCCGGCGGGGGGGGCTACGAGCAGTACTTC
CASSPGGGGYEQYF
>-|TRBJ1-2|TRBV7-6|once|12
TGTGCCAGCAGCCCGGGAGGGATAAGCTACACCTTC
CASSPGGISYTF
>TRBD2|TRBJ2-2|TRBV6-4|-|13
TGTGCCAGCAGTGCGGGACTAGCGGGGGAGCTGTTTTTT
CASSAGLAGELFF
>-|TRBJ2-2|TRBV19|once|10
TGTGCCAGTTTCGCCGGGGAGCTGTTTTTT
CASFAGELFF
>TRBD1|TRBJ2-2|TRBV7-9|once|15
TGTGCCAGCCGAACCGGGACAGGGGAAACCGGGGAGCTGTTTTTT
CASRTGTGETGELFF
>TRBD2|TRBJ2-3|TRBV5-4|-|19
TGTGCCAGCAGCTTTCCTAGCGGGGTCATCTTCAACGCCGGAGATACGCAGTATTTT
CASSFPSGVIFNAGDTQYF
>-|TRBJ1-6|TRBV5-1|-|15
TGCGCCAGCAGAGTATTACAGGCGAATAATTCACCCCTCCACTTT
CASRVLQANNSPLHF
>TRBD2|TRBJ2-5|TRBV2|-|15
TGTGCCAGCAGTGGAGGGAGGGGCAGACAAGAGACCCAGTACTTC
CASSGGRGRQETQYF
>-|TRBJ1-1|TRBV30|-|13
TGTGCCTGTTCCAGATCATCGAACACTGAAGCTTTCTTT
CACSRSSNTEAFF
>-|TRBJ2-1|TRBV2|-|13
TGTGCCAGCATGGGGGGATACTACAATGAGCAGTTCTTC
CASMGGYYNEQFF
>-|TRBJ1-2|TRBV1|-|15
TGCACCAGCAGCCAATCCGCCAGGGACTTATATGGCTACACCTTC
CTSSQSARDLYGYTF
>TRBD2|TRBJ2-2|TRBV4-3|-|16
TGCGCCAGCAGCCAAAGAGCGGGGGACAACACCGGGGAGCTGTTTTTT
CASSQRAGDNTGELFF
>-|TRBJ2-1|TRBV7-2|-|14
TGTGCCAGCAGCTCCGACCGGGAAGTGAATGAGCAGTTCTTC
CASSSDREVNEQFF
>-|TRBJ2-5|TRBV6-5|-|11
TGTGCCAGCCTTGGGGGGGAGACCCAGTACTTC
CASLGGETQYF
>TRBD2|TRBJ2-3|TRBV5-5|once|18
TGTGCCAGCAGCTTGGGGCTAGCGGGGGGAACTAGCACAGATACGCAGTATTTT
CASSLGLAGGTSTDTQYF
>TRBD1|TRBJ2-7|TRBV30|-|14
TGTGCCTGGAGTCCGGGACAGGGAATCTCCGAGCAGTACTTC
CAWSPGQGISEQYF
>-|TRBJ1-1|TRBV5-1|-|13
TGCGCCAGCAGCTTTTACTCGAACACTGAAGCTTTCTTT
CASSFYSNTEAFF
>TRBD1|TRBJ1-2|TRBV3-1/TRBV3-2|-|16
TGTGCCAGCAGCCAAGGACCGACAGGGGGAAGCTATGGCTACACCTTC
CASSQGPTGGSYGYTF
>TRBD1|TRBJ1-5|TRBV19|-|13
TGTGCCAGTAACAGGGGAGGTAATCAGCCCCAGCATTTT
CASNRGGNQPQHF
>-|TRBJ1-2|TRBV4-3|-|15
TGCGCCAGCAGCCAAGATACGGGGGGTAACTATGGCTACACCTTC
CASSQDTGGNYGYTF
>-|TRBJ1-6|TRBV7-6|once|15
TGTGCCAGCAGCTCCGGGAGCCCCCTGAATTCACCCCTCCACTTT
CASSSGSPLNSPLHF
>-|TRBJ1-4|TRBV5-6|-|14
TGTGCCAGCAGCACGGGACTCCCTGGGGAAAAACTGTTTTTT
CASSTGLPGEKLFF
>-|TRBJ2-7|TRBV2|-|13
TGTGCCGCCTCCCCCGGGAGTTCCTACGAGCAGTACTTC
CAASPGSSYEQYF
>-|TRBJ2-5|TRBV19|-|14
TGTGCCAGTAGTATAAATAGGGGAGGAGAGACCCAGTACTTC
CASSINRGGETQYF
>TRBD1|TRBJ1-5|TRBV5-1|-|16
TGCGCCAGCAGCTTGGACGGGACAGTGAACAATCAGCCCCAGCATTTT
CASSLDGTVNNQPQHF
>TRBD2|TRBJ2-5|TRBV7-3|-|14
TGTGCCAGCAGCTTATCCGGGGGGACAGAGACCCAGTACTTC
CASSLSGGTETQYF